These 31 T cell receptor beta chains originate from one sample sequenced in a study of beta chain features in type 1 diabetes. Expressed TCRB transcripts were sequenced because the isolated RNA had all been reverse transcribed beforehand. Sequencing was performed with immunoSEQ multiplex PCR; in TCRdb, only in-frame clones are kept and a portion is missing. In the table there are about half a million clones, roughly 30% of which are singletons. Sequencing input: naive CD4+ T cells from blood. Receptor source: a man between 18 and 29 years old in good health.

The V gene is TRBV29-1, the J gene TRBJ1-1; a possible D gene is TRBD1 (5 bases). The CDR3 is 14 amino acids. Looked up from germline, CDR1 is SQVTM and CDR2 is ANQGSEA. The V end lost 7 bases, the J end lost 5 bases, and 20 bases lay between the germline ends. The DNA for the CDR3 is TGCAGCGCCCAACTAAGACAGCAAGATACTGAAGCTTTCTTT. Translated: CSAQLRQQDTEAFF.

This clone was seen more than once but under ten times. The chain uses TRBV4-1 and TRBJ1-5, with D possibly matching TRBD1 (6 bases). Trimming stripped 3 bases from V and 3 bases from J, with 9 bases between. CDR1 is MGHRA, CDR2 YSYEKL, per germline. There are 14 residues in the CDR3. This chain's CDR3 is CASSQRDTNQPQHF. The CDR3, as DNA: TGCGCCAGCAGCCAGAGGGACACCAATCAGCCCCAGCATTTT.

There are a few counts of this clone. The chain recombines TRBV30 with TRBJ2-5; unclear D gene. CDR1 GTSNPN and CDR2 SVGIG come from the germline V gene (reference sequence). V lost 0 bases, J lost 4 bases, and 6 bases lay in between. CDR3 length: 12 residues. CDR3: CAWSVISETQYF. CDR3 coding DNA: TGTGCCTGGAGTGTGATTTCAGAGACCCAGTACTTC.

The V gene is TRBV28, the J gene TRBJ2-7; tentative D call: TRBD2 (6 bases). CDR1 MDHEN and CDR2 SYDVKM come from the germline V gene. Trimming left V 6 bases short and J 3 bases short, with 15 bases between. The CDR3 sequence is 14 residues long. In nucleotides, the CDR3 is TGTGCCAGCAGATCCGGGACTCCCCTCTACGAGCAGTACTTC. As protein: CASRSGTPLYEQYF.

The chain links TRBV6-6 to TRBJ2-5, with D perhaps TRBD2 (6 bases). The germline V gene encodes CDR1 MNHNY and CDR2 SVGAGI (reference sequence). Trimming stripped 0 bases from V and 2 bases from J, with 10 bases between. The CDR3 length is 15 residues. Here the CDR3 DNA reads TGTGCCAGCAGTTACTCTGCCGGAGGGCAAGAGACCCAGTACTTC. Translated: CASSYSAGGQETQYF.

The table lists this clone with a few counts. Other DNA sequences in this sample translate to the same CDR3. The rearrangement joins TRBV30 to TRBJ1-2, with D unclear. V shed 0 bases and J shed 2 bases, with 10 bases lying between them. The germline gives CDR1 GTSNPN, CDR2 SVGIG (reference sequence). There are 14 residues in the CDR3. The DNA of the CDR3 is TGTGCCTGGAGTGTTGGAGGTTTCAACTATGGCTACACCTTC. It codes for CAWSVGGFNYGYTF.

The chain couples TRBV21-1 to TRBJ2-7; the table's D call of TRBD1 was not tested on the DNA. TRBV21-1 is a documented pseudogene. The CDR3 is made up of 16 amino acids. The CDR3 sequence is CASSKETGVSSYEQYF. The CDR3 DNA follows: TGTGCCAGCAGCAAAGAGACAGGGGTCAGCTCCTACGAGCAGTACTTC.

The rearrangement links TRBV20-1 to TRBJ2-7; possibly TRBD1 or TRBD2 for D (5 bases each). The V gene's germline CDR1 is DFQATT and CDR2 SNEGSKA (reference sequence). CDR3 length: 11 amino acids. CDR3 loop: CSRGDSYEQYF. The DNA of the CDR3 is TGCAGCCGAGGGGATTCCTACGAGCAGTACTTC.

J is TRBJ1-5 and V is TRBV6-6; no firm D call. The germline V gene has CDR1 MNHNY and CDR2 SVGAGI (reference sequence). This CDR3 is 16 amino acids long. With 0 bases removed from V and 4 bases from J, the gap between germline ends came to 13 bases. The CDR3 DNA is TGTGCCAGCAGTTACTCGGGTGGTTCCTTTAATCAGCCCCAGCATTTT. The encoded protein is CASSYSGGSFNQPQHF.

The rearrangement joins TRBV5-4 to TRBJ2-1, with 9 bases matching TRBD1. V lost 3 bases to trimming and J lost 3 bases; unmatched junction nucleotides: 4. This CDR3 is built from 15 residues. Per the germline V gene, CDR1 is SGHNT and CDR2 is YYREEE (reference sequence). The CDR3 DNA sequence: TGTGCCAGCAGCTCGCCGGGACAGGGCTACAATGAGCAGTTCTTC. Protein: CASSSPGQGYNEQFF. Variable domain in full (rest from reference TRBV5-4 and TRBJ2-1): ETGVTQSPTHLIKTRGQQVTLRCSSQSGHNTVSWYQQALGQGPQFIFQYYREEENGRGNFPPRFSGLQFPNYSSELNVNALELDDSALYLCASSSPGQGYNEQFFGPGTRLTVL.

This clone appeared a few times. The gene calls are TRBV7-9 and TRBJ2-5; perhaps D is TRBD1 or TRBD2 (6 bases each). V was trimmed by 4 bases and J by 1 base, leaving 13 bases between them. From germline, CDR1 is SEHNR and CDR2 FQNEAQ (reference sequence). This CDR3 spans 15 amino acids. The CDR3 coding sequence is TGTGCCAGCAGCTCCACAGGGACTCCCCAAGAGACCCAGTACTTC. Its protein product is CASSSTGTPQETQYF.

There are a few counts of this clone. This chain links TRBV9 with TRBJ2-1, with 10 bases that match TRBD2. V was clipped by 0 bases and J by 10 bases; unmatched bases: 4. Germline lookup yields CDR1 SGDLS and CDR2 YYNGEE. The CDR3 extends over 14 amino acids. The CDR3 bases are TGTGCCAGCAGCGTAGTGGCTAGCGGGAGCGAGCAGTTCTTC. Its protein product is CASSVVASGSEQFF.

This clone has a handful of counts. This chain links TRBV2 with TRBJ2-3, with 7 bases aligning to TRBD1. V dropped 3 bases and J dropped 4; count of bases not matched to a gene: 1. From germline, CDR1 is SNHLY and CDR2 FYNNEI. This CDR3 is 13 amino acids long. Here the CDR3 reads CASSDQGADTQYF. The DNA for the CDR3 is TGTGCCAGCAGTGACCAGGGGGCAGATACGCAGTATTTT.

This chain joins TRBV10-3 and TRBJ2-7, with D unresolved. Germline loops: CDR1 ENHRY, CDR2 SYGVKD. The length of the CDR3 is 12 residues. The V end was cut by 3 bases, the J end by 3 bases, with 6 bases between. DNA of the CDR3: TGTGCCATCAGTGAAATGGACTACGAGCAGTACTTC. The encoded protein is CAISEMDYEQYF.

The genes are TRBV27 and TRBJ2-7; 10 bases map to TRBD2. The V and J ends lost 6 bases and 2 bases, in that order; junction bases with no gene match: 7. The CDR3 sequence is 15 residues long. Germline V gene data show CDR1 as MNHEY and CDR2 as SMNVEV (reference sequence). In DNA, the CDR3 is TGTGCCAGCAGAGTAACTAGCGGGATTACCTACGAGCAGTACTTC. It translates to CASRVTSGITYEQYF.

This clone occurred once. This chain uses TRBV7-9 with TRBJ2-7; 9 positions match TRBD2. Germline CDR1 and CDR2: SEHNR and FQNEAQ (reference sequence). Trimming cost V 4 bases and J 6 bases; bases outside gene matches: 4. CDR3 size: 13 residues. The CDR3 spells CASSWGTSSEQYF. For the CDR3, the DNA is TGTGCCAGCAGCTGGGGGACTAGCTCCGAGCAGTACTTC.

The CDR3 region is CASSYSGQAETIYF. CDR3 nucleotides: TGTGCCAGCAGTTACTCCGGACAGGCTGAGACCATATATTTT. The gene calls are TRBV6-6 and TRBJ1-3; 7 bases match TRBD1. With V trimmed by 0 bases and J by 10 bases, 6 bases remained unmatched. The CDR3 runs to 14 residues. Germline loops: CDR1 MNHNY, CDR2 SVGAGI (reference sequence).

Written as DNA, the CDR3 is TGTGCCAGTAGTACCCGAGCGGGAGTGGCGGTTTACGAGCAGTACTTC. Translating gives CASSTRAGVAVYEQYF. The chain couples TRBV19 to TRBJ2-7; 8 bases map to TRBD2. V shed 4 bases, J shed 4 bases, and the junction held 12 bases outside the gene matches. Germline V lookup: CDR1 LNHDA, CDR2 SQIVND (reference sequence). CDR3 length: 16 amino acids.

The rearrangement links TRBV5-1 to TRBJ2-5; D unresolved. The CDR3 covers 15 residues. Germline CDR1 SGHRS, CDR2 YFSETQ. The ends were cut back, 0 bases at V and 4 bases at J, with 13 bases in the middle. This CDR3 reads CASSLGAVLGETQYF. CDR3 DNA sequence: TGCGCCAGCAGCTTGGGGGCCGTCCTGGGAGAGACCCAGTACTTC. Full variable domain (rest looked up from reference TRBV5-1 and TRBJ2-5): KAGVTQTPRYLIKTRGQQVTLSCSPISGHRSVSWYQQTPGQGLQFLFEYFSETQRNKGNFPGRFSGRQFSNSRSEMNVSTLELGDSALYLCASSLGAVLGETQYFGPGTRLLVL.

This clone was counted only a few times. The rearrangement uses TRBV5-1 and TRBJ2-1; the match to TRBD2 covers 7 bases. Germline CDR1 SGHRS, CDR2 YFSETQ. This CDR3 region has 16 residues. Losses at the gene ends were 0 bases for V and 3 bases for J; bases not matched to a gene: 6. The CDR3: CASSLDVGRFYNEQFF. In DNA form, the CDR3 reads TGCGCCAGCAGCTTGGATGTCGGGAGGTTCTACAATGAGCAGTTCTTC. Full variable domain (missing parts from reference TRBV5-1 and TRBJ2-1): KAGVTQTPRYLIKTRGQQVTLSCSPISGHRSVSWYQQTPGQGLQFLFEYFSETQRNKGNFPGRFSGRQFSNSRSEMNVSTLELGDSALYLCASSLDVGRFYNEQFFGPGTRLTVL.

The chain has TRBV19 and TRBJ2-2; 9 nucleotides match TRBD2. The CDR3 sequence is 15 residues long. Losses at the gene ends were 5 bases for V and 2 bases for J; bases not matched to a gene: 3. The germline V gene encodes CDR1 LNHDA and CDR2 SQIVND (reference sequence). CDR3 DNA sequence: TGTGCCAGTAGTGGCCTAGCGGGAAACACCGGGGAGCTGTTTTTT. Encoded protein: CASSGLAGNTGELFF.

CDR3 protein: CASSQEPSSYNEQFF. The CDR3 bases are TGCGCCAGCAGCCAAGAGCCGAGCTCCTACAATGAGCAGTTCTTC. The gene calls are TRBV4-3 and TRBJ2-1; D unresolved. Trimming cost V 0 bases and J 0 bases, with 6 bases left between them. CDR1 LGHNA and CDR2 YSLEER come from the germline V gene. The CDR3 contains 15 residues.

The chain couples TRBV4-1 to TRBJ1-5; 7 nucleotides match TRBD1. Germline V gives CDR1 MGHRA, CDR2 YSYEKL. CDR3 length: 15 residues. V trimming: 3 bases; J trimming: 6 bases; junction bases outside the gene matches: 8. The CDR3 is CASSQRTTGVQPQHF. The DNA of the CDR3 is TGCGCCAGCAGCCAGAGGACCACAGGGGTTCAGCCCCAGCATTTT.

Of note for this clone: At one end the junction does not follow the germline gene, possibly because of a read error. The chain is built from TRBV11-2 and TRBJ2-1, with 7 positions matching TRBD1. CDR1 and CDR2 (germline): SGHAT, FQNNGV. The CDR3 is 15 residues long. As DNA, the CDR3 is TGTGCCAGCCGCTTCGGGACAGACCTCTCAAGTGATCAGTTCTTC. Its protein product is CASRFGTDLSSDQFF.

The chain joins TRBV2 to TRBJ2-5, with D tentatively TRBD2 (6 bases). Germline V gives CDR1 SNHLY, CDR2 FYNNEI. V gave up 2 bases and J gave up 1 base, with 8 bases separating them. CDR3 size: 14 residues. This CDR3 reads CASSEREAQETQYF. As DNA, the CDR3 is TGTGCCAGCAGTGAAAGGGAGGCCCAAGAGACCCAGTACTTC. The full variable domain, with the rest looked up from reference TRBV2 and TRBJ2-5, is EPEVTQTPSHQVTQMGQEVILRCVPISNHLYFYWYRQILGQKVEFLVSFYNNEISEKSEIFDDQFSVERPDGSNFTLKIRSTKLEDSAMYFCASSEREAQETQYFGPGTRLLVL.

V is TRBV2 and J is TRBJ2-7, with 7 positions matching TRBD2. From germline, CDR1 is SNHLY and CDR2 FYNNEI. The CDR3 consists of 12 residues. The V gene end was trimmed by 6 bases and the J gene end by 5 bases; junction bases not matched to a gene: 4. The DNA for the CDR3 is TGTGCCAGCAGGCGGGAGAGCAACGAGCAGTACTTC. It translates to CASRRESNEQYF.

This clone was observed a few times. The chain combines TRBV7-2 with TRBJ2-1; weak D call: TRBD2 (5 bases). V shed 5 bases and J shed 4 bases, with 15 bases lying between them. CDR1 and CDR2 (germline): SGHTA, FQGNSA. The CDR3 contains 15 residues. CDR3 nucleotides: TGTGCCAGCAGCGTAGGACTCCCCTTGTACAATGAGCAGTTCTTC. This translates into CASSVGLPLYNEQFF.

The chain employs TRBV7-2 and TRBJ2-7; D remains unclear. The V and J ends lost 3 bases and 2 bases respectively, with 5 bases between them. Germline loops: CDR1 SGHTA, CDR2 FQGNSA. The CDR3 has 12 amino acids. CDR3 sequence reads: CASSLIPYEQYF. In DNA, the CDR3 is TGTGCCAGCAGCTTGATCCCCTACGAGCAGTACTTC.

The sample holds a few counts of this clone. The chain joins TRBV28 to TRBJ2-4; 8 bases fit TRBD2. Losses at the gene ends were 6 bases for V and 9 bases for J; bases not matched to a gene: 10. The CDR3 has 14 residues. Germline V CDR1 and CDR2: MDHEN, SYDVKM. The CDR3 protein is CASSPPGGIVIQYF. The CDR3 DNA is TGTGCCAGCAGCCCTCCGGGAGGGATCGTCATTCAGTACTTC.

This chain joins TRBV30 and TRBJ1-2; D gene uncertain. This CDR3 is built from 15 residues. V lost 0 bases and J 5 bases, leaving 16 bases between the germline ends. Germline-derived CDR1 and CDR2 are GTSNPN and SVGIG (reference sequence). This CDR3 reads CAWSVLRGNGYGYTF. In DNA form, the CDR3 reads TGTGCCTGGAGTGTACTGCGAGGGAATGGATATGGCTACACCTTC.

The rearrangement uses TRBV5-1 and TRBJ2-7; 7 nucleotides line up with TRBD2. V lost 2 bases and J lost 6; bases outside the gene matches: 8. Germline CDR1 is SGHRS and CDR2 is YFSETQ. The CDR3 runs to 14 residues. The CDR3 loop is CASSFGGTGGEQYF. The DNA of the CDR3 is TGCGCCAGCAGCTTTGGCGGGACGGGAGGCGAGCAGTACTTC.